This T cell receptor beta chain stems from a study of prognosis after radiotherapy for stage I lung cancer. Study context: The patients, all with stage I non-small cell lung cancer, were enrolled between early 2018 and 2019. Fourteen of the patients were found to have newly diagnosed primary stage I lung tumors, and four to six were living with oligometastatic NSCLC after surgical resection of the primary tumor. Therapy that ran concurrently with stereotactic body radiotherapy was given to no patient.

Germline lookup yields CDR1 LGHDT and CDR2 YNNKEL (reference sequence). The CDR3 has 16 amino acids. V lost 4 bases, J lost 3 bases, and 8 bases stayed unmatched. Genomic DNA yielded TCR beta CDR3, amplified by two-round multiplex PCR. First-round PCR amplification was performed with primers specific to each TRBV and TRBJ gene. TCRdb passed the multiplex PCR reads through MiXCR, listing each CDR3 protein once. The sample consists of roughly 12,000 distinct CDR3 sequences, just over 35% of them appearing once. Peripheral blood, approximately 6 milliliters per draw, was collected at each of two time points. This clonotype was picked up many times.

Sequencing was performed on PBMCs, taken before or after stereotactic body radiation therapy (not recorded which). This TCR was recovered from a donor aged 50 or older with non-small cell lung cancer. The chain recombines TRBV3-1 with TRBJ1-4, with TRBD1 matching over 7 bases. This CDR3 is CASSRTGEWANEKLFF. CDR3 DNA sequence: TGTGCCAGCAGCCGAACAGGGGAGTGGGCTAATGAAAAACTGTTTTTT.